The rows below give T cell receptor beta chains drawn from one sample of a study of blood T cell repertoires in COVID-19. Only in-frame clones appear in the TCRdb table, and some are missing; sequencing was by immunoSEQ multiplex PCR. The table lists 55,000 to 80,000 clones, around four fifths of them singletons, with roughly 6% in the top ten. The sequenced material came from peripheral blood. The receptors shown here come from a human donor in a cohort sampled during active COVID-19. CDR3s include the opening cysteine and the closing phenylalanine or tryptophan. Fields, in order: clone size, D gene, V gene, J gene, CDR3 protein, CDR3 DNA. The D gene is left open where the match is weak. Only part of the rows carry a size: once, few, many, or a class if the clone is expanded.

NA	TRBD1	TRBV30	TRBJ1-5	CAWRAGTGGGNQPQHF	TGTGCCTGGAGGGCCGGGACAGGGGGGGGCAATCAGCCCCAGCATTTT
few	NA	TRBV6-6	TRBJ1-1	CASTFSSGATEAFF	TGTGCCAGCACCTTCTCCTCAGGGGCCACTGAAGCTTTCTTT
NA	NA	TRBV5-4	TRBJ2-7	CASSLEVGGNYEQYF	TGTGCCAGCAGCTTGGAGGTGGGGGGTAACTACGAGCAGTACTTC
NA	TRBD1	TRBV5-1	TRBJ2-7	CASSLGTGGYEQYF	TGCGCCAGCAGCTTGGGGACAGGGGGCTACGAGCAGTACTTC
few	TRBD2	TRBV4-1	TRBJ2-1	CASSQFLLAGGPNNEQFF	TGCGCCAGCAGCCAGTTTTTGCTAGCGGGGGGGCCAAACAATGAGCAGTTCTTC
NA	NA	TRBV6-1	TRBJ2-1	CASSEVRGQFF	TGTGCCAGCAGTGAAGTCAGGGGGCAGTTCTTC
few	NA	TRBV10-1	TRBJ2-6	CASSGAGSGANVLTF	TGCGCCAGCAGTGGTGCGGGCTCTGGGGCCAACGTCCTGACTTTC
NA	NA	TRBV5-5	TRBJ2-1	CASSLSGSFSIEQFF	TGTGCCAGCAGCTTATCCGGGTCCTTCTCCATCGAGCAGTTCTTC
few	NA	TRBV28	TRBJ2-5	CASSPVAGWETQYF	TGTGCCAGCAGTCCCGTCGCGGGGTGGGAGACCCAGTACTTC
NA	NA	TRBV2	TRBJ1-1	CASSEDRNTEAFF	TGTGCCAGCAGTGAAGACAGGAACACTGAAGCTTTCTTT
NA	NA	TRBV6-5	TRBJ1-6	CASRKEISPLHF	TGTGCCAGCAGGAAGGAGATCTCACCCCTCCACTTT
NA	TRBD2	TRBV19	TRBJ2-2	CASTTLAGYTGELFF	TGTGCCAGTACCACCCTAGCGGGTTACACCGGGGAGCTGTTTTTT
NA	NA	TRBV9	TRBJ2-7	CASTRLAELGEQYF	TGTGCCAGTACAAGACTTGCTGAATTGGGCGAGCAGTACTTC
NA	TRBD1	TRBV5-4	TRBJ1-4	CASSRDSDSSKLFF	TGTGCCAGCAGCCGGGACAGTGATTCGTCAAAACTGTTTTTT
NA	NA	TRBV6-5	TRBJ2-7	CASSWGISYEQYF	TGTGCCAGCAGTTGGGGCATCTCCTACGAGCAGTACTTC
NA	NA	TRBV18	TRBJ2-5	CASSPQTAIQETQYF	TGTGCCAGCTCACCACAAACAGCTATACAAGAGACCCAGTACTTC
NA	NA	TRBV6-5	TRBJ1-6	CASSTGNSPLHF	TGTGCCAGCAGTACAGGTAATTCACCCCTCCACTTT
NA	NA	TRBV4-1	TRBJ1-5	CASSAGFGNQPQHF	TGCGCCAGCAGTGCAGGGTTCGGCAATCAGCCCCAGCATTTT